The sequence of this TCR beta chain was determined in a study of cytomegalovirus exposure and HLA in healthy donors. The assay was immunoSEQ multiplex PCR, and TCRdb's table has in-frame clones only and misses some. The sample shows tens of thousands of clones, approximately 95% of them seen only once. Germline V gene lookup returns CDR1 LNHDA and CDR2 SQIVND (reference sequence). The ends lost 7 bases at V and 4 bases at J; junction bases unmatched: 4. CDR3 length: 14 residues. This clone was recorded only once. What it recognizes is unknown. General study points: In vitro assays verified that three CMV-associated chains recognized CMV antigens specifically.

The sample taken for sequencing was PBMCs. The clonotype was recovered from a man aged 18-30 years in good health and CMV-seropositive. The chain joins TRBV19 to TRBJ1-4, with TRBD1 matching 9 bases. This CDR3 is CASKEGQGNEKLFF. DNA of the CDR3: TGTGCCAGTAAGGAGGGACAGGGTAATGAAAAACTGTTTTTT.